Listed here is a single T cell receptor beta chain. The data stem from a study of response to subunit inactivated influenza vaccine. TCRdb redid the calling of the RT-PCR reads with MiXCR, one entry per CDR3 protein. The top ten hold 11% of the sample, which has about 780,000 distinct CDR3 sequences, around 18% seen once. The CDR3 sequence is 15 residues long. The germline V and J ends were trimmed by 1 base and 5 bases, with 11 bases remaining between them. CDR1 and CDR2 from the germline V gene are SGHTA and FQGNSA. This clonotype was sampled from a man aged 50-59 years who received an inactivated influenza vaccine. The chain is built from TRBV7-2 and TRBJ2-2, with a weak D call TRBD2 (5 bases). Sequencing used PBMCs from blood, obtained 5 to 6 days after vaccination. CDR3 nucleotides: TGTGCCAGCAGCTTAGGGCTAGCCAAGACCGGGGAGCTGTTTTTT. This encodes CASSLGLAKTGELFF.